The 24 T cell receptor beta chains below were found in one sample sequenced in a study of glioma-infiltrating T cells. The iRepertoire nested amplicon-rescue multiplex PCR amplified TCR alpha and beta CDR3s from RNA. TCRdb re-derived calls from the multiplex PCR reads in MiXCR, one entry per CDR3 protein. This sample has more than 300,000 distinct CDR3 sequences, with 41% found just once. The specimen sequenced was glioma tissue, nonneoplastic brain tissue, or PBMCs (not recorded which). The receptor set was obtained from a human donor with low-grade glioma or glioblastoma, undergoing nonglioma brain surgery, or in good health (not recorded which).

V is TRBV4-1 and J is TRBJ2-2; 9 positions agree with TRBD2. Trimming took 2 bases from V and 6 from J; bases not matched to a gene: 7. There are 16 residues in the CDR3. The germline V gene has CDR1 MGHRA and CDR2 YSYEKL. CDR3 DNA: TGCGCCAGCAGCCAATGGCGCGGGAGGGCCTCCGGGGAGCTGTTTTTT. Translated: CASSQWRGRASGELFF.

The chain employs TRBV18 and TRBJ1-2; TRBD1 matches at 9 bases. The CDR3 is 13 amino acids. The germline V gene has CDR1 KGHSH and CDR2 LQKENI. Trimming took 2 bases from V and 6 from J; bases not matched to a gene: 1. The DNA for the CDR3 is TGTGCCAGCTCACCAGGGACAGGGAATGGCTACACCTTC. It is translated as CASSPGTGNGYTF.

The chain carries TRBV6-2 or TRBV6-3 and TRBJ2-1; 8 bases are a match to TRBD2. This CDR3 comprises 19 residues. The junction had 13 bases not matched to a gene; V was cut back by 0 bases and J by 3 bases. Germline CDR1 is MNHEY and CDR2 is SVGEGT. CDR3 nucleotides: TGTGCCAGCAGTTACTCGAGGGCGGGAGGTGCTTCGGACTACAATGAGCAGTTCTTC. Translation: CASSYSRAGGASDYNEQFF.

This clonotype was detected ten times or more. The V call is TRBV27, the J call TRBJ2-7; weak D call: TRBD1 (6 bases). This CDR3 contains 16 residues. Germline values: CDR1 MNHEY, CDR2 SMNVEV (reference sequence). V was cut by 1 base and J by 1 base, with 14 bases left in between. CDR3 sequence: CASSLYVGAGSYEQYF. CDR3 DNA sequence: TGTGCCAGCAGTTTATACGTGGGGGCTGGATCCTACGAGCAGTACTTC.

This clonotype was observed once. In DNA, the CDR3 is TGTGCCAGCAGCTTGACGGGGCTCAATCAGCCCCAGCATTTT. Translation gives CASSLTGLNQPQHF. This chain links TRBV7-9 with TRBJ1-5, with D perhaps matching TRBD1 (5 bases). V gave up 3 bases and J gave up 3 bases, with 9 bases separating them. CDR3 length: 14 residues. Germline-derived CDR1 and CDR2 are SEHNR and FQNEAQ (reference sequence).

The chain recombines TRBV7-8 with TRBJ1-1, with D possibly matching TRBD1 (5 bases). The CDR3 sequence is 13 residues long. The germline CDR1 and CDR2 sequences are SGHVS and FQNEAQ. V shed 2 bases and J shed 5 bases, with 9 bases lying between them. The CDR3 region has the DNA TGTGCCAGCAGCTTAAACCAGGGAACTGAAGCTTTCTTT. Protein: CASSLNQGTEAFF.

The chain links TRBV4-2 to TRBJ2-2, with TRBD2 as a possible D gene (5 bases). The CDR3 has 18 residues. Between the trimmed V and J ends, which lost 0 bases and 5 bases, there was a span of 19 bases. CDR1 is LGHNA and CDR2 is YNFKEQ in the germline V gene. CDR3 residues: CASSQDRFGGPNTGELFF. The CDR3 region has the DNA TGTGCCAGCAGCCAAGACCGGTTCGGAGGCCCTAATACCGGGGAGCTGTTTTTT.

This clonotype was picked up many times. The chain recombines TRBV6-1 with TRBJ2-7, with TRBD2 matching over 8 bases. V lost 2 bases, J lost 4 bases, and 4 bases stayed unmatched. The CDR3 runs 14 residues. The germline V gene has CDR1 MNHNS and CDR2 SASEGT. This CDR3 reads CASSESGRGYEQYF. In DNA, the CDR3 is TGTGCCAGCAGTGAAAGCGGGAGAGGGTACGAGCAGTACTTC.

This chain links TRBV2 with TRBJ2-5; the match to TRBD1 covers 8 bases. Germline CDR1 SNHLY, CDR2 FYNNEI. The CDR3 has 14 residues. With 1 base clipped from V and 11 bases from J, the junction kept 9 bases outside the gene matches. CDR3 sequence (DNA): TGTGCCAGCAGTGAAGTGGTGGCAGGGGGCAGGCAGTACTTC. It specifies CASSEVVAGGRQYF.

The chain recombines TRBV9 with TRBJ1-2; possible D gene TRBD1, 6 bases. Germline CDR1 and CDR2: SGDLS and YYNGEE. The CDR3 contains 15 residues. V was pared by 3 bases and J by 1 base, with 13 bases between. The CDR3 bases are TGTGCCAGCAGCGAGGACAGCACATATAACTATGGCTACACCTTC. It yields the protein CASSEDSTYNYGYTF.

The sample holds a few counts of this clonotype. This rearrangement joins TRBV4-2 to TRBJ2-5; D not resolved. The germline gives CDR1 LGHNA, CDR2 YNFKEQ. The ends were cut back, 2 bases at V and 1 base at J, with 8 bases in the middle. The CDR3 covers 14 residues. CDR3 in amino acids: CASSQPAGQETQYF. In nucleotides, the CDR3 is TGTGCCAGCAGCCAACCGGCTGGCCAAGAGACCCAGTACTTC.

In nucleotides, the CDR3 is TGTGCCAGCAGTACAGGGTCCGGCTATGGCTACACCTTC. Encoded protein: CASSTGSGYGYTF. This chain uses TRBV27 with TRBJ1-2, with a weak D call TRBD1 (6 bases). Trimming cost V 5 bases and J 4 bases, with 11 bases left between them. The CDR3 loop spans 13 amino acids. The germline CDR1 and CDR2 sequences are MNHEY and SMNVEV (reference sequence).

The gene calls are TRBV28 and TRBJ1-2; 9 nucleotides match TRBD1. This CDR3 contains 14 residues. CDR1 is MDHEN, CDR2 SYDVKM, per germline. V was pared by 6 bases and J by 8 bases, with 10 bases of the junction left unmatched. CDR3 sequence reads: CASSPYRGRVGYTF. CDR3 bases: TGTGCCAGCAGCCCCTACAGGGGGCGGGTAGGCTACACCTTC.

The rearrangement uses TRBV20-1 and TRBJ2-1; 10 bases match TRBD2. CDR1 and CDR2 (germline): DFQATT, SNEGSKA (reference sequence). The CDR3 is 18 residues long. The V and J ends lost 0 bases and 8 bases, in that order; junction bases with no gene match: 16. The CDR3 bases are TGCAGTGCTAGAGATCGCGAGCGGGAGGGCCTATTTTACGATGAGCAGTTCTTC. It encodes CSARDREREGLFYDEQFF.

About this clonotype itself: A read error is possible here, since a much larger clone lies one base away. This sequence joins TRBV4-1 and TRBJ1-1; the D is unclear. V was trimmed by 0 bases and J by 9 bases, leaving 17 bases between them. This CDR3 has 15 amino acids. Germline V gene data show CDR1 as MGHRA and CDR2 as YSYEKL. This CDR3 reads CASSQDPEQSLKAFF. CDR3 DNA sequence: TGCGCCAGCAGCCAAGATCCGGAGCAGTCCCTTAAAGCTTTCTTT.

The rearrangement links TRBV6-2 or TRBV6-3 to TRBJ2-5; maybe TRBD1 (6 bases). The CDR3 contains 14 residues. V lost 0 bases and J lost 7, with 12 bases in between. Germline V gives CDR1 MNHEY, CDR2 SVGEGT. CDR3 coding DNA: TGTGCCAGCAGTTACTCGACACTACAGGGGACCCAGTACTTC. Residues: CASSYSTLQGTQYF.

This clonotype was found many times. CDR3: CASRGRGSEQYF. The CDR3 DNA follows: TGTGCCAGCCGCGGGAGGGGGAGCGAGCAGTACTTC. The V and J genes are TRBV6-1 and TRBJ2-7, with 9 bases matching TRBD2. Germline V gene data show CDR1 as MNHNS and CDR2 as SASEGT. There are 12 residues in the CDR3. With 8 bases clipped from V and 6 bases from J, the junction kept 5 bases outside the gene matches.

The CDR3 DNA reads as TGTGCCAGCTCACCAATAGGAGGGACAGGGACGATGAACACTGAAGCTTTCTTT. It codes for CASSPIGGTGTMNTEAFF. This chain uses TRBV18 with TRBJ1-1; 9 positions agree with TRBD1. The junction had 10 bases not matched to a gene; V was cut back by 2 bases and J by 0 bases. Germline loops: CDR1 KGHSH, CDR2 LQKENI. The CDR3 spans 18 residues.

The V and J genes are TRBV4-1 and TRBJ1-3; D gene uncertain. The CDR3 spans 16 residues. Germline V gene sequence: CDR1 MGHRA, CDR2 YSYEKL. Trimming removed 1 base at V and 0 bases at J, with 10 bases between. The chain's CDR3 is CASSQGPLSSGNTIYF. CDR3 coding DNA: TGCGCCAGCAGCCAAGGCCCCCTTAGCTCTGGAAACACCATATATTTT.

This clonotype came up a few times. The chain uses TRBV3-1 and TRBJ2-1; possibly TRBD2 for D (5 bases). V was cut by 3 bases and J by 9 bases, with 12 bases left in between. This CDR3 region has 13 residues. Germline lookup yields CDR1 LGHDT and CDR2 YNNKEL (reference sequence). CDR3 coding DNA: TGTGCCAGCAGCCATGTGTCCAGCGGTGAGCAGTTCTTC. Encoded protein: CASSHVSSGEQFF.

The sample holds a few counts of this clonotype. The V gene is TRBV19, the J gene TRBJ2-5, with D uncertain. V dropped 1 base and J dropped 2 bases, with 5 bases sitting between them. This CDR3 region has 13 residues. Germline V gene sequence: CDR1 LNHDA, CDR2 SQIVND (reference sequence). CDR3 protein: CASSIGPQETQYF. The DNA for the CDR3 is TGTGCCAGTAGTATAGGACCACAAGAGACCCAGTACTTC.

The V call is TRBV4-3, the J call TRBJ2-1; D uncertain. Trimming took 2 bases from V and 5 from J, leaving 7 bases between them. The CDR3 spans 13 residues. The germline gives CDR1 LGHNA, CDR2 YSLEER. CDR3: CASSQLLDNEQFF. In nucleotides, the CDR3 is TGCGCCAGCAGCCAATTACTCGACAATGAGCAGTTCTTC.

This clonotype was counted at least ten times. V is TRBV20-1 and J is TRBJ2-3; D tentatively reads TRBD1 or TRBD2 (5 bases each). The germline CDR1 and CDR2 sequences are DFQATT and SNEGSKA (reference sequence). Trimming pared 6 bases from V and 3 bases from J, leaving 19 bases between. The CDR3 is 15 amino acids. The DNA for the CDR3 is TGCAGTGCCAGGGACGGGGCCCGGAGGACAGATACGCAGTATTTT. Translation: CSARDGARRTDTQYF.

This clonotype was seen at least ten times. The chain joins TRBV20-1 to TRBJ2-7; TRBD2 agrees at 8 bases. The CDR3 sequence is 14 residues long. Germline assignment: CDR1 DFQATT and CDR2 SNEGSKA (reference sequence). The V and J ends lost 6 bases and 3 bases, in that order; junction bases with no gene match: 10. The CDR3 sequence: CSALSGTSIYEQYF. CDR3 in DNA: TGCAGTGCACTTTCCGGGACTAGTATCTACGAGCAGTACTTC.